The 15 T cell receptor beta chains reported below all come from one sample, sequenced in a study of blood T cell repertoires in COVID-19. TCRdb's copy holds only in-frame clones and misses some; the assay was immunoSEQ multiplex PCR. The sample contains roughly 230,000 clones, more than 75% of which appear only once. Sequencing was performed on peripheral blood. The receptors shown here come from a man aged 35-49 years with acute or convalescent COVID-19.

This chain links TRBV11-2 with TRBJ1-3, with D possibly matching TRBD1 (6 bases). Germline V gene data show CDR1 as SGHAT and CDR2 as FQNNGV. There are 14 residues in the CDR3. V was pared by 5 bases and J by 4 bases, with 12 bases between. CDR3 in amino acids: CASSRGGDGNTIYF. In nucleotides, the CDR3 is TGTGCCAGCAGCCGAGGGGGGGACGGAAACACCATATATTTT.

The CDR3 DNA follows: TGTGCCAGCAGCCCCCGGGACAGGGGTTATAATTCACCCCTCCACTTT. This encodes CASSPRDRGYNSPLHF. V usage is TRBV3-1 (or the pseudogene TRBV3-2) and J usage is TRBJ1-6, with 10 bases lining up with TRBD1. CDR1 is LGHDT, CDR2 YNNKEL, per germline (reference sequence). There are 16 residues in the CDR3. Trimming cost V 4 bases and J 4 bases; bases outside gene matches: 4.

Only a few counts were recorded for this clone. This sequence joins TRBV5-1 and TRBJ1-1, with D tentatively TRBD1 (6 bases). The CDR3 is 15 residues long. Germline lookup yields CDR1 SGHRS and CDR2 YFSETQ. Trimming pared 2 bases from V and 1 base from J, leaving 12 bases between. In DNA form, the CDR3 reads TGCGCCAGCAGCTTACAGGGAATAGGGAACACTGAAGCTTTCTTT. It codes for CASSLQGIGNTEAFF.

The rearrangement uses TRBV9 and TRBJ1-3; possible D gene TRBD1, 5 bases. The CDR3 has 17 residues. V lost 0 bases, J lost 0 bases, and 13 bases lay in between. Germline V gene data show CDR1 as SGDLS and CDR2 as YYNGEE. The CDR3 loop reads CASSVDLWTHSGNTIYF. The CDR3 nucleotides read TGTGCCAGCAGCGTAGATCTGTGGACACACTCTGGAAACACCATATATTTT.

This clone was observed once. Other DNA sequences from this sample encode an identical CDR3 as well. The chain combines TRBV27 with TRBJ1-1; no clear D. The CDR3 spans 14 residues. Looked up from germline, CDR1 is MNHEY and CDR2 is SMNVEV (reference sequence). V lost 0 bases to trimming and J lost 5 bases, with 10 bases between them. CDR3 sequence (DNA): TGTGCCAGCAGTTTATCAGCAGGAACAACTGAAGCTTTCTTT. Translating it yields CASSLSAGTTEAFF.

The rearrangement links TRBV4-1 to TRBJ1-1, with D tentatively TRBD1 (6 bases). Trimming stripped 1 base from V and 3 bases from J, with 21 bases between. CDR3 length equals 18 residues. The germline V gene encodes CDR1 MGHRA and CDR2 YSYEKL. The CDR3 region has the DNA TGCGCCAGCAGCCAAGGGGTGCAGGGGCAGGCCCTTCACACTGAAGCTTTCTTT. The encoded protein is CASSQGVQGQALHTEAFF.

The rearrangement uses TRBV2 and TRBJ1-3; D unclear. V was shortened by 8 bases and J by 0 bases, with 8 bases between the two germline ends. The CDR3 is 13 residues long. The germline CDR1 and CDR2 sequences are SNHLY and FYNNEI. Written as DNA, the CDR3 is TGTGCCAGCTCCCGAGACTCTGGAAACACCATATATTTT. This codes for CASSRDSGNTIYF. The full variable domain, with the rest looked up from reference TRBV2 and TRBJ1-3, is EPEVTQTPSHQVTQMGQEVILRCVPISNHLYFYWYRQILGQKVEFLVSFYNNEISEKSEIFDDQFSVERPDGSNFTLKIRSTKLEDSAMYFCASSRDSGNTIYFGEGSWLTVV.

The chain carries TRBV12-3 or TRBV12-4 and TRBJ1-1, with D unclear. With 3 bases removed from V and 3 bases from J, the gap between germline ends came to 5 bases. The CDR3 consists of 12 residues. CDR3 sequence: CASSFPDTEAFF. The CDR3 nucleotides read TGTGCCAGCAGTTTTCCCGACACTGAAGCTTTCTTT.

The CDR3 coding sequence is TGTGCCAGCAGCTCTGGGACAGGGGACAGCAATCAGCCCCAGCATTTT. This gives the protein CASSSGTGDSNQPQHF. This rearrangement joins TRBV5-6 to TRBJ1-5; 10 bases are shared with TRBD1. The CDR3 has 16 residues. After removal of 3 bases from V and 1 base from J, the junction contained 4 bases not matched to a gene. Germline CDR1 is SGHDT and CDR2 is YYEEEE.

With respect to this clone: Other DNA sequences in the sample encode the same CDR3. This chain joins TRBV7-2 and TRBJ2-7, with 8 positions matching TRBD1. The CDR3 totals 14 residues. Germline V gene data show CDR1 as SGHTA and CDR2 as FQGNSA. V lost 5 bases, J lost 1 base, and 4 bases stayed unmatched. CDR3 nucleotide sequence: TGTGCCAGCAGCCCAAGACAGGGGTCCTACGAGCAGTACTTC. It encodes CASSPRQGSYEQYF.

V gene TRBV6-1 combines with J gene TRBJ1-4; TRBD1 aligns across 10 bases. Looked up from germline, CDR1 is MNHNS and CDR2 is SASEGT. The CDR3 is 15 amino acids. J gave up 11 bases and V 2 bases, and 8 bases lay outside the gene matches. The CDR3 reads CASSEIGTGVRKLFF. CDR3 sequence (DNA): TGTGCCAGCAGTGAAATAGGGACAGGGGTGAGGAAACTGTTTTTT.

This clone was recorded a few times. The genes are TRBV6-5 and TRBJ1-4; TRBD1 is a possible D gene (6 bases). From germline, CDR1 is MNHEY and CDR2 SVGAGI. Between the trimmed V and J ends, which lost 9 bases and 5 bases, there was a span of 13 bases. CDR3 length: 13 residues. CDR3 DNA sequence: TGTGCCAGTAGTCTTACAGGGAATGAAAAACTGTTTTTT. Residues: CASSLTGNEKLFF.

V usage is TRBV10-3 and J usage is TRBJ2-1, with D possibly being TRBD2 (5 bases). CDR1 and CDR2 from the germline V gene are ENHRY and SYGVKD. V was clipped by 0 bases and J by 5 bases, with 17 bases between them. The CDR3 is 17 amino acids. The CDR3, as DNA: TGTGCCATCAGTGAGTCGAGAGGGCACACTAGGAACAATGAGCAGTTCTTC. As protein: CAISESRGHTRNNEQFF.

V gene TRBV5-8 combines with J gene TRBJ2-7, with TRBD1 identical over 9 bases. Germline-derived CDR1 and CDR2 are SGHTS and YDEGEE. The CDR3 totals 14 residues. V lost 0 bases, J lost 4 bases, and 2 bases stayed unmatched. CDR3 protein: CASSLVGQGYEQYF. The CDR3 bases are TGTGCCAGCAGCTTGGTGGGACAGGGTTACGAGCAGTACTTC.

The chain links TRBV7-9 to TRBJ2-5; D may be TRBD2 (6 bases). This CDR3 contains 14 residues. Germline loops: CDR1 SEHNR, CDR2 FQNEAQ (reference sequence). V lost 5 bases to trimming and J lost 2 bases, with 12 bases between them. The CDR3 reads CASSLRDFQETQYF. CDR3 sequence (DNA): TGTGCCAGCAGCCTTCGGGACTTTCAAGAGACCCAGTACTTC.